A selection of T cell receptor beta chains follows, all from one sample in a study of response to subunit inactivated influenza vaccine. Each CDR3 protein is one row after TCRdb ran MiXCR on the RT-PCR reads. The profile shows roughly 710,000 distinct CDR3 sequences, 14% of them singletons. The sample was PBMCs from blood, taken 14 to 15 days before vaccination. The receptors derive from a man in his forties or fifties who received an inactivated influenza vaccine. CDR3s include the opening cysteine and the closing phenylalanine or tryptophan. The D gene is left open where the match is weak. Clone size is given for some rows only: seen once, a few or many times, or a class if the clone is expanded.

NA	TRBD2	TRBV18	TRBJ2-1	CASSLRITSGSRDNEQFF	TGTGCCAGCTCACTACGGATTACTAGCGGGAGTCGGGACAATGAGCAGTTCTTC
many	TRBD2	TRBV5-6	TRBJ2-3	CASSFLAGGLSDTQYF	TGTGCCAGCAGCTTTCTAGCGGGGGGGCTCTCAGATACGCAGTATTTT
NA	TRBD2	TRBV4-2	TRBJ2-1	CASRALAGGPSNEQFF	TGTGCCAGCAGGGCACTAGCGGGAGGGCCCAGCAATGAGCAGTTCTTC
NA	NA	TRBV7-9	TRBJ2-7	CASSLMGSTYEQYF	TGTGCCAGCAGCTTAATGGGGTCCACCTACGAGCAGTACTTC
many	NA	TRBV18	TRBJ1-1	CASSPDLNTEAFF	TGTGCCAGCTCACCAGATCTGAACACTGAAGCTTTCTTT
NA	NA	TRBV11-2	TRBJ2-1	CASSLGVRDGQFF	TGTGCCAGCAGCTTAGGGGTCAGGGATGGGCAGTTCTTC
NA	NA	TRBV29-1	TRBJ2-7	CSARGGSTYEQYF	TGCAGCGCGAGGGGAGGATCTACCTACGAGCAGTACTTC
few	NA	TRBV4-3	TRBJ2-2	CASSHLIPSGNRTGELFF	TGCGCCAGCAGCCATTTAATACCCTCAGGGAATCGCACCGGGGAGCTGTTTTTT
few	TRBD2	TRBV13	TRBJ2-1	CASSVREGYNEQFF	TGTGCCAGCAGCGTCAGGGAGGGTTACAATGAGCAGTTCTTC
few	TRBD2	TRBV11-3	TRBJ2-1	CASSLEGTSGGHNEQFF	TGTGCCAGCAGCTTAGAAGGGACTAGCGGGGGGCACAATGAGCAGTTCTTC
NA	NA	TRBV3-1	TRBJ1-6	CASSQGVQFGGANSPLHF	TGTGCCAGCAGCCAAGGGGTTCAGTTTGGGGGTGCTAATTCACCCCTCCACTTT
many	NA	TRBV14	TRBJ2-3	CASSRVIAADTQYF	TGTGCCAGCAGCCGGGTTATAGCGGCAGATACGCAGTATTTT
NA	NA	TRBV13	TRBJ1-1	CASSPLTDRATTEAFF	TGTGCCAGCAGCCCATTGACGGACCGAGCGACCACTGAAGCTTTCTTT
NA	TRBD1	TRBV7-2	TRBJ2-4	CASSLGTGALVRNIQYF	TGTGCCAGCAGCTTAGGTACAGGGGCCCTGGTCCGGAACATTCAGTACTTC
many	NA	TRBV5-1	TRBJ1-6	CASSLEGVNSPLHF	TGCGCCAGCAGCTTGGAAGGGGTCAATTCACCCCTCCACTTT
many	TRBD1	TRBV29-1	TRBJ2-3	CSVAWPGTGDTDTQYF	TGCAGCGTTGCCTGGCCCGGGACAGGGGACACAGATACGCAGTATTTT
few	NA	TRBV19	TRBJ2-7	CASSIVASLVDEQYF	TGTGCCAGTAGTATAGTGGCTAGTTTAGTCGACGAGCAGTACTTC